Listed below are T cell receptor beta chains from one sample, sequenced in a study of blood T cells in healthy people across ages. Each CDR3 protein is one row after TCRdb ran MiXCR on the 5' RACE reads. Here the sample spans roughly 1,500,000 distinct CDR3 sequences, about 43% being singletons. The material sequenced was blood. The receptor source for this set is a woman aged 18-29 years in good health. Both conserved end residues are part of each CDR3. The D gene is left open where the match is weak. Only some rows state a clone size, as once, few, many or a class for expanded clones.

J,size,V,D,CDR3,DNA
TRBJ2-7,few,TRBV6-5,TRBD2,CASSYLPIIGVAGSSYEQYF,TGTGCCAGCAGTTACCTACCCATCATTGGAGTAGCGGGGAGCTCCTACGAGCAGTACTTC
TRBJ2-1,.,TRBV6-6,.,CASRTDWWKNNEQFF,TGTGCCAGCAGAACGGACTGGTGGAAAAACAATGAGCAGTTCTTC
TRBJ2-7,few,TRBV5-1,TRBD1,CASSPGQAFYEQYF,TGCGCCAGCAGCCCCGGACAGGCTTTCTACGAGCAGTACTTC
TRBJ2-7,many,TRBV3-1,.,CASSQDGPYEQYF,TGTGCCAGCAGCCAAGATGGACCGTACGAGCAGTACTTC
TRBJ2-3,few,TRBV6-5,TRBD2,CASSYERGGISDTQYF,TGTGCCAGCAGTTACGAGCGGGGGGGCATTAGCGATACGCAGTATTTT
TRBJ1-5,.,TRBV3-1,.,CASPPKTAGNQPQHF,TGTGCCAGCCCTCCTAAGACAGCGGGGAATCAGCCCCAGCATTTT
TRBJ2-4,few,TRBV12-3/TRBV12-4,TRBD2,CASSSRTSGGQAKNIQYF,TGTGCCAGCAGTTCCCGGACTAGCGGGGGACAAGCCAAAAACATTCAGTACTTC
TRBJ1-5,.,TRBV18,TRBD1,CASSPSRDRIQHQPQHF,TGTGCCAGCTCACCGTCCCGGGACAGAATCCAGCATCAGCCCCAGCATTTT
TRBJ2-5,.,TRBV5-1,.,CASSLVGGTPYNEQYF,TGCGCCAGCAGCTTGGTTGGGGGGACGCCATACAATGAGCAGTACTTC
TRBJ2-2,.,TRBV6-4,.,CASSLSRGEAGELFF,TGTGCCAGCAGCCTCTCCAGAGGTGAGGCCGGGGAGCTGTTTTTT
TRBJ1-2,.,TRBV5-1,.,CASSLAWVSDEGYTF,TGCGCCAGCAGCTTGGCTTGGGTATCGGATGAGGGCTACACCTTC
TRBJ1-2,few,TRBV3-1,.,CASSRQETNYGYTF,TGTGCCAGCAGCCGACAGGAAACTAACTATGGCTACACCTTC
TRBJ2-7,few,TRBV6-6,.,CASKRGRDPTYEQYF,TGTGCCAGCAAAAGAGGCAGGGATCCCACCTACGAGCAGTACTTC
TRBJ1-1,few,TRBV29-1,TRBD1,CSVGFSGTGVVFF,TGCAGCGTTGGGTTCTCCGGGACAGGGGTTGTTTTCTTT
TRBJ2-3,.,TRBV9,.,CASSVEGGVLVTDKQYF,TGTGCCAGCAGCGTAGAGGGGGGAGTACTAGTCACAGATAAGCAGTATTTT
TRBJ2-3,.,TRBV12-3/TRBV12-4,TRBD2,CASSLQLAGTDTQYF,TGTGCCAGCAGTTTGCAACTAGCGGGCACAGATACGCAGTATTTT
TRBJ2-5,.,TRBV15,.,CAASRVRLEGQETQYF,TGTGCCGCCAGCAGAGTAAGGTTGGAGGGCCAAGAGACCCAGTACTTC
TRBJ2-7,.,TRBV4-2,.,CASSQDAGFSYEQYF,TGTGCCAGCAGCCAAGATGCAGGGTTTTCCTACGAGCAGTACTTC
TRBJ2-2,few,TRBV3-1,.,CASSPGSAYGELFF,TGTGCCAGCAGCCCAGGGTCCGCGTACGGGGAGCTGTTTTTT
TRBJ1-2,.,TRBV9,.,CASSVGPGERYGYTF,TGTGCCAGCAGCGTAGGTCCAGGGGAGAGGTATGGCTACACCTTC
TRBJ2-1,.,TRBV20-1,.,CSANSRPDEQFF,TGCAGTGCTAATTCTAGGCCGGATGAGCAGTTCTTC
TRBJ2-5,few,TRBV10-2,.,CASSESALVETQYF,TGCGCCAGCAGTGAGTCGGCCTTGGTGGAGACCCAGTACTTC
TRBJ2-1,.,TRBV6-6,TRBD2,CASSPRLAGIYNEQFF,TGTGCCAGCAGTCCTCGACTAGCGGGAATCTACAATGAGCAGTTCTTC
TRBJ2-5,few,TRBV20-1,TRBD2,CSARDGGGRQETQYF,TGCAGTGCTAGAGATGGCGGGGGGAGACAAGAGACCCAGTACTTC
TRBJ2-7,few,TRBV6-5,TRBD1,CASSNPMTGTYEQYF,TGTGCCAGCAGTAACCCTATGACAGGGACCTACGAGCAGTACTTC
TRBJ1-2,few,TRBV9,TRBD1,CASSVRGRGYTF,TGTGCCAGCAGCGTCAGGGGGCGCGGCTACACCTTC
TRBJ2-7,.,TRBV7-6,TRBD1,CASSRRDSHNRGSEQYF,TGTGCCAGCAGCCGCAGGGACAGCCATAACCGGGGCTCCGAGCAGTACTTC
TRBJ2-1,.,TRBV27,TRBD1,CASSPGQGAGARNEQFF,TGTGCCAGCAGTCCGGGACAGGGGGCGGGAGCCAGGAATGAGCAGTTCTTC
TRBJ2-1,.,TRBV20-1,.,CSPGPHYNEQFF,TGCAGCCCGGGACCCCACTACAATGAGCAGTTCTTC
TRBJ1-1,.,TRBV12-3/TRBV12-4,.,CASSLHREGAFF,TGTGCCAGCAGTCTCCACCGGGAAGGGGCTTTCTTT
TRBJ1-2,.,TRBV5-1,.,CASSVTQNSEAANYGYTF,TGCGCCAGCAGCGTAACTCAGAATTCGGAGGCGGCTAACTATGGCTACACCTTC
TRBJ1-6,few,TRBV27,TRBD1,CASSPRSRDRNSPLHF,TGTGCCAGCAGTCCCCGGTCGAGGGACAGAAATTCACCCCTCCACTTT
TRBJ2-7,few,TRBV3-1,.,CASSLEGAGSEQYF,TGTGCCAGCAGCCTTGAAGGTGCGGGATCCGAGCAGTACTTC
TRBJ2-1,.,TRBV7-2,.,CASSLAAGPTYNEQFF,TGTGCCAGCAGCTTAGCAGCGGGCCCGACCTACAATGAGCAGTTCTTC
TRBJ2-5,.,TRBV20-1,TRBD2,CSALILAGDQETQYF,TGCAGTGCTCTTATCCTAGCGGGGGACCAAGAGACCCAGTACTTC
TRBJ2-7,.,TRBV15,.,CATSRDPGITYEQYF,TGTGCCACCAGCAGAGATCCGGGCATAACCTACGAGCAGTACTTC
TRBJ1-1,.,TRBV6-6,.,CASSYGIRRETNTEAFF,TGTGCCAGCAGTTACGGGATTCGACGGGAAACGAACACTGAAGCTTTCTTT
TRBJ2-7,.,TRBV28,TRBD2,CASSPGLATTYEQYF,TGTGCCAGCAGTCCGGGACTAGCGACTACCTACGAGCAGTACTTC
TRBJ2-1,.,TRBV21-1,.,CASILVAGCCQFF,TGTGCCAGCATCCTCGTAGCGGGATGTTGTCAGTTCTTC
TRBJ1-2,.,TRBV6-5,TRBD1,CASSYSQGEVSYGYTF,TGTGCCAGCAGTTACTCACAGGGGGAAGTATCCTACGGCTACACCTTC
TRBJ2-5,.,TRBV6-6,.,CASTSGPHRGGTQYF,TGTGCCAGCACATCCGGGCCTCACAGGGGGGGGACCCAGTACTTC